The rows below give T cell receptor beta chains drawn from one sample of a study of T cells after posttransplantation cyclophosphamide. TCRdb's copy holds only in-frame clones and misses some; the assay was immunoSEQ multiplex PCR. Altogether 40,000 or so clones were found in the sample, and no singletons occur. Sequencing was done on a sample of PBMCs. These receptors came from a man aged 25-45 years in good health and a related stem cell transplant donor. The CDR3 runs from the conserved cysteine through the conserved F or W. A D gene is named only where the DNA matches it firmly. Not all rows give a size; the values are once, few, many and, for expanded clones, a class.

J,V,size,D,CDR3,DNA
TRBJ2-1,TRBV6-2/TRBV6-3,many,NA,CASSKVGGRSYNEQFF,TGTGCCAGCAGTAAGGTGGGGGGTCGTTCCTACAATGAGCAGTTCTTC
TRBJ2-2,TRBV6-5,few,NA,CASRRIRVGELFF,TGTGCCAGCAGGCGTATTAGGGTCGGGGAGCTGTTTTTT
TRBJ2-3,TRBV19,NA,TRBD1,CASRDRGADTQYF,TGTGCCAGCCGGGACAGGGGGGCAGATACGCAGTATTTT
TRBJ2-7,TRBV7-2,many,TRBD2,CASSLASSGGSYEQYF,TGTGCCAGCAGCTTAGCGTCTAGCGGTGGCTCCTACGAGCAGTACTTC
TRBJ1-1,TRBV6-2/TRBV6-3,many,NA,CASTPPWGAEAFF,TGTGCCAGCACTCCACCGTGGGGGGCTGAAGCTTTCTTT
TRBJ1-1,TRBV18,NA,TRBD1,CASSPPRTGWISDDTEAFF,TGTGCCAGCTCACCACCTAGGACAGGGTGGATATCTGATGACACTGAAGCTTTCTTT
TRBJ2-7,TRBV24-1,many,TRBD1,CATARQGGGEQYF,TGTGCCACCGCCAGACAGGGTGGTGGCGAGCAGTACTTC
TRBJ2-7,TRBV19,many,TRBD1,CASSTGQGYEQYF,TGTGCCAGTAGTACCGGACAGGGATACGAGCAGTACTTC
TRBJ2-1,TRBV11-2,NA,TRBD2,CASSLDSGGAIRNEQFF,TGTGCCAGCAGCTTAGATAGCGGGGGGGCTATTAGGAATGAGCAGTTCTTC
TRBJ2-2,TRBV19,many,NA,CASSIKAGTVGELFF,TGTGCCAGTAGTATAAAGGCGGGAACAGTAGGGGAGCTGTTTTTT
TRBJ2-7,TRBV6-5,few,TRBD1,CASSYSIGQVNYEQYF,TGTGCCAGCAGTTACTCTATTGGACAGGTGAACTACGAGCAGTACTTC
TRBJ2-1,TRBV18,many,NA,CASSPPAGQGNEQFF,TGTGCCAGCTCACCTCCGGCCGGGCAGGGCAATGAGCAGTTCTTC
TRBJ2-3,TRBV4-3,NA,NA,CASSPSDTAGMDTQYF,TGCGCCAGCAGCCCCTCAGACACGGCGGGGATGGATACGCAGTATTTT
TRBJ1-3,TRBV6-5,few,NA,CASSYSSRDMGNPIYF,TGTGCCAGCAGTTATTCCTCCCGGGACATGGGAAACCCCATATATTTT
TRBJ2-5,TRBV28,few,TRBD1,CASSQNRGSETQYF,TGTGCCAGCAGTCAGAACAGGGGGTCGGAGACCCAGTACTTC
TRBJ1-4,TRBV6-5,many,TRBD1,CASSNPTGGKLFF,TGTGCCAGCAGTAACCCGACAGGGGGGAAACTGTTTTTT
TRBJ1-5,TRBV15,few,NA,CATSRGGDSNQPQHF,TGTGCCACCAGCAGAGGAGGGGATAGCAATCAGCCCCAGCATTTT
TRBJ2-2,TRBV4-2,NA,TRBD1,CASSQDAQGATDTGELFF,TGTGCCAGCAGCCAAGACGCACAGGGGGCTACGGACACCGGGGAGCTGTTTTTT
TRBJ2-1,TRBV5-4,many,NA,CASSLSLGGYNEQFF,TGTGCCAGCAGCTTGAGCCTAGGTGGATACAATGAGCAGTTCTTC
TRBJ1-1,TRBV6-2/TRBV6-3,many,TRBD1,CASRGQGLFTEAFF,TGTGCCAGCAGGGGACAGGGTTTATTCACTGAAGCTTTCTTT
TRBJ2-7,TRBV10-3,many,TRBD1,CAISGSTGVYEQYF,TGTGCCATCAGTGGATCGACAGGGGTCTACGAGCAGTACTTC
TRBJ2-3,TRBV9,many,TRBD2,CASSNPLAAPTDTQYF,TGTGCCAGCAGCAACCCCCTAGCGGCGCCCACAGATACGCAGTATTTT
TRBJ2-7,TRBV5-1,many,NA,CASSVRAGLYEQYF,TGCGCCAGCAGCGTAAGAGCGGGCCTTTACGAGCAGTACTTC
TRBJ2-1,TRBV6-2/TRBV6-3,many,NA,CASSYLAIYNEQFF,TGTGCCAGCAGTTACTTGGCCATCTACAATGAGCAGTTCTTC
TRBJ2-7,TRBV10-3,many,TRBD2,CAISEMSGGGYEQYF,TGTGCCATCAGTGAGATGAGCGGGGGGGGCTACGAGCAGTACTTC
TRBJ2-2,TRBV13,many,TRBD2,CASSLNPRRGGDTGELFF,TGTGCCAGCAGCTTAAACCCCAGGCGGGGGGGCGACACCGGGGAGCTGTTTTTT
TRBJ2-7,TRBV11-1,many,NA,CASSPDNYEQYF,TGTGCCAGCAGCCCGGACAACTACGAGCAGTACTTC
TRBJ1-5,TRBV4-2,many,NA,CASSQDRTENQPQHF,TGTGCCAGCAGCCAAGACCGGACAGAGAATCAGCCCCAGCATTTT
TRBJ1-2,TRBV6-2/TRBV6-3,many,NA,CASSSWRGRRNYGYTF,TGTGCCAGCAGTTCCTGGCGGGGACGGCGAAACTATGGCTACACCTTC
TRBJ1-4,TRBV7-9,many,NA,CASSPGGATNEKLFF,TGTGCCAGCAGCCCCGGCGGGGCAACTAATGAAAAACTGTTTTTT
TRBJ2-3,TRBV7-9,few,NA,CASSPGGDGGPTKAFTQYF,TGTGCCAGCAGTCCTGGGGGGGACGGGGGCCCTACGAAAGCCTTTACGCAGTATTTT
TRBJ2-7,TRBV27,many,TRBD1,CASSLEQGAVYEQYF,TGTGCCAGCAGTTTAGAACAGGGGGCCGTCTACGAGCAGTACTTC
TRBJ2-2,TRBV25-1,few,TRBD1,CASGGQGDHTGELFF,TGTGCCAGCGGGGGACAGGGGGACCACACCGGGGAGCTGTTTTTT
TRBJ2-4,TRBV6-2/TRBV6-3,many,NA,CASTGGEMRKNIQYF,TGTGCCAGCACCGGCGGAGAAATGCGCAAAAACATTCAGTACTTC
TRBJ1-5,TRBV18,many,NA,CASSPTGPVSNQPQHF,TGTGCCAGCTCACCTACAGGGCCGGTAAGCAATCAGCCCCAGCATTTT
TRBJ2-5,TRBV29-1,few,TRBD1,CSVDGQASGETQYF,TGCAGCGTCGATGGACAGGCAAGTGGAGAGACCCAGTACTTC
TRBJ2-5,TRBV29-1,NA,NA,CSVVSQQETQYF,TGCAGCGTTGTTTCCCAGCAAGAGACCCAGTACTTC
TRBJ2-1,TRBV6-6,many,TRBD2,CASSSLRAGGDNEQFF,TGTGCCAGCAGTTCCTTAAGGGCGGGGGGTGACAATGAGCAGTTCTTC
TRBJ2-1,TRBV7-9,many,NA,CASIRSKWGASSYNEQFF,TGTGCCAGCATCCGATCCAAATGGGGCGCCAGCTCCTACAATGAGCAGTTCTTC
TRBJ2-3,TRBV28,many,NA,CASSLTGYTDTQYF,TGTGCCAGCAGTTTGACGGGTTACACAGATACGCAGTATTTT
TRBJ2-1,TRBV5-1,NA,NA,CASSAGANEQFF,TGCGCCAGCAGCGCAGGGGCCAATGAGCAGTTCTTC
TRBJ1-6,TRBV4-2,many,NA,CASSSETGTNSPLHF,TGTGCCAGCAGCTCGGAAACAGGGACGAATTCACCCCTCCACTTT
TRBJ1-1,TRBV24-1,many,TRBD1,CATRPGQGENTEAFF,TGTGCCACCAGACCGGGACAGGGTGAGAACACTGAAGCTTTCTTT
TRBJ2-3,TRBV5-6,many,TRBD2,CASSRLLADTDTQYF,TGTGCCAGCAGTCGTCTTCTAGCGGACACAGATACGCAGTATTTT